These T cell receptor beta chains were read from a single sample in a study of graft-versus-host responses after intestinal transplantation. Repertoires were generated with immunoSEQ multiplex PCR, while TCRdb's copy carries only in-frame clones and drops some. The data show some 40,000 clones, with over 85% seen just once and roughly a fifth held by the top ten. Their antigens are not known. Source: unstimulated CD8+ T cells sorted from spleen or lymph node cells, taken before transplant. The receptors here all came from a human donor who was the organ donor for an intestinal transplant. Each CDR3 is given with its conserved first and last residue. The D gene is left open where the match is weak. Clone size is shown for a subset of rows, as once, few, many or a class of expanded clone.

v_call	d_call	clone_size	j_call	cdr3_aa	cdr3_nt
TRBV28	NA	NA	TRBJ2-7	CASSLSYFLYF	TGTGCCAGCAGTTTATCTTACTTCTTGTACTTC
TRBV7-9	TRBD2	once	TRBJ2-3	CASSGLAGSDTQYF	TGTGCCAGCAGCGGACTAGCGGGGTCAGATACGCAGTATTTT
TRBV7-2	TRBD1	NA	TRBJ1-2	CASSPQVGLTGGVNYGYTF	TGTGCCAGCAGCCCTCAGGTGGGGTTGACAGGGGGAGTGAACTATGGCTACACCTTC
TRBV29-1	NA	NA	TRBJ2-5	CSVESGYQETQYF	TGCAGCGTTGAATCGGGGTACCAAGAGACCCAGTACTTC
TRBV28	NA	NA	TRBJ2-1	CASSLAGSPEQFF	TGTGCCAGCAGTTTAGCAGGGTCCCCTGAGCAGTTCTTC
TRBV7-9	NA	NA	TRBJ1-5	CASSRGGQPQHF	TGTGCCAGCAGCCGGGGGGGTCAGCCCCAGCATTTT
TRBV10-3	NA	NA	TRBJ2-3	CAITEGLPGTDTQYF	TGTGCCATCACTGAAGGACTGCCGGGCACAGATACGCAGTATTTT
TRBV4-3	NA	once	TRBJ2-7	CASSQGPWDAPYEQYF	TGCGCCAGCAGCCAGGGACCATGGGACGCCCCCTACGAGCAGTACTTC
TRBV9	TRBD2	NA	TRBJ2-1	CASSVGSGVYNEQFF	TGTGCCAGCAGCGTAGGCAGCGGGGTCTACAATGAGCAGTTCTTC
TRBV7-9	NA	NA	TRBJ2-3	CASSLPGAPTDTQYF	TGTGCCAGCAGCTTGCCAGGGGCCCCGACAGATACGCAGTATTTT
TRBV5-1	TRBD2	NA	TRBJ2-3	CATTAGGARDTQYF	TGCGCCACCACGGCGGGAGGGGCAAGAGATACGCAGTATTTT
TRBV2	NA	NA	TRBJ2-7	CASINSYEQYF	TGTGCCAGCATTAACTCCTACGAGCAGTACTTC
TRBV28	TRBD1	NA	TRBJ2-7	CASRIRDRGLYEQYF	TGTGCCAGCAGGATTCGTGACAGGGGGCTTTACGAGCAGTACTTC
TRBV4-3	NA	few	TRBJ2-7	CASSPYTVPEYEQYF	TGCGCCAGCAGCCCCTACACCGTCCCGGAGTACGAGCAGTACTTC
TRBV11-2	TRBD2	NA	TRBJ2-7	CASSPWTSGMLHEQYF	TGTGCCAGCAGTCCATGGACTAGCGGGATGCTCCACGAGCAGTACTTC
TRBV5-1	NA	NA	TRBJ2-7	CASSTGGSTYEQYF	TGCGCCAGCAGCACAGGAGGTTCCACCTACGAGCAGTACTTC
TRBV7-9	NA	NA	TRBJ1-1	CASSLALPEAFF	TGTGCCAGCAGCTTAGCGCTCCCTGAAGCTTTCTTT
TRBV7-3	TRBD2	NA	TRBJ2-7	CASSPFGTSGRAGTYEQYF	TGTGCCAGCAGCCCGTTCGGGACTAGCGGGAGGGCGGGGACCTACGAGCAGTACTTC
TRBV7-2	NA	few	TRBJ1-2	CASSLGGANGYTF	TGTGCCAGCAGCTTAGGGGGGGCGAATGGCTACACCTTC
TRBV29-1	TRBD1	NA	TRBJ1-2	CSVPAGQENYGYTF	TGCAGCGTCCCGGCGGGACAGGAGAACTATGGCTACACCTTC
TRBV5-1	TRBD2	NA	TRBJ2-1	CASSLEGLAGLNEQLF	TGCGCCAGCAGCTTGGAAGGGCTAGCGGGACTCAATGAGCAGCTCTTC
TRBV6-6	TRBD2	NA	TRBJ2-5	CASILSSGSFETQYF	TGTGCCAGCATTCTTTCTAGCGGGAGTTTTGAGACCCAGTACTTC
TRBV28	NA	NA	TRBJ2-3	CASSLLDRVTSTDTQYF	TGTGCCAGCAGTTTATTGGACAGAGTTACGAGCACAGATACGCAGTATTTT
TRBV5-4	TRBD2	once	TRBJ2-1	CASSLDAGEAQFF	TGTGCCAGCAGCTTAGATGCGGGAGAGGCCCAGTTCTTC
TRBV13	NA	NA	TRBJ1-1	CASSLQLNTEAFF	TGTGCCAGCAGCCTGCAGCTGAACACTGAAGCTTTCTTT
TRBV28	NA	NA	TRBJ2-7	CASSLTSYEQYF	TGTGCCAGCAGTTTGACATCCTACGAGCAGTACTTC
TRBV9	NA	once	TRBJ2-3	CASSPWGFGSRFVNTQYF	TGTGCCAGCAGCCCCTGGGGTTTCGGGAGTAGGTTTGTGAATACGCAGTATTTT
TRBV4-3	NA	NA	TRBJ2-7	CASSQDPVPAYEQYF	TGCGCCAGCAGCCAAGATCCAGTACCAGCCTACGAGCAGTACTTC
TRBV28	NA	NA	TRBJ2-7	CASRLGRLPLYEQYF	TGTGCCAGCAGACTAGGACGGCTACCTCTCTACGAGCAGTACTTC